This T cell receptor beta chain was captured in a study of cytomegalovirus exposure and HLA in healthy donors. Study conclusions and caveats: Later analysis placed DRB1 highest and HLA-C lowest in TCR association rates, which differed by HLA locus. Both high specificity and high sensitivity reportedly marked the classifier's diagnosis of cytomegalovirus status. Roughly uniform sequencing depth across donors was assumed, possibly incorrectly. The study flagged roughly 160 TCR beta chains as cytomegalovirus-associated.

With respect to this clone: Its specificity is not known.

Both 60 Vbeta primers and 13 Jbeta primers went into the PCR. Clones were read by immunoSEQ multiplex PCR, and TCRdb kept only the in-frame ones, dropping some. The top ten clones hold roughly 1.3% of a sample with over 200,000 clones, about 83% of them seen once. The sample was PBMCs. This sequence was found in a human donor in good health.

The CDR3, as DNA: TGTGCCAGCAGTTTGTCAGAAAACTATGGCTACACCTTC. As protein: CASSLSENYGYTF. The chain is built from TRBV28 and TRBJ1-2, with no clear D. The CDR3 runs 13 residues. Trimming removed 3 bases from V and 2 bases from J, with 7 bases in between. Germline values: CDR1 MDHEN, CDR2 SYDVKM.